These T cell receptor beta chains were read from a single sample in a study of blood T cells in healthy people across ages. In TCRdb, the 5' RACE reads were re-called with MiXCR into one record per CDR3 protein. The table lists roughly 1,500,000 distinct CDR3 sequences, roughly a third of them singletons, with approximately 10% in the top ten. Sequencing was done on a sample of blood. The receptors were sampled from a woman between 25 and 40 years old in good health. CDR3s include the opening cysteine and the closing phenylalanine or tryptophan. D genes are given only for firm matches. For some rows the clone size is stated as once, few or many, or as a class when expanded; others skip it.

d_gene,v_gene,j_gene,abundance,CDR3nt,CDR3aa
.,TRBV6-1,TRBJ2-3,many,TGTGCCAGCAGTGCGCAAGTGGATACGCAGTATTTT,CASSAQVDTQYF
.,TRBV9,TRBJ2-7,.,TGTGCCAGCAGCCCCCGGCCGGATCTAACCTCCTACGAGCAGTACTTC,CASSPRPDLTSYEQYF
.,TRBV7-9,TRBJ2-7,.,TGTGCCAGCAGCTTAGTGGTCGCGGGACAGCTGTCGAGGTACGAGCAGTACTTC,CASSLVVAGQLSRYEQYF
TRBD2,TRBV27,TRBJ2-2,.,TGTGCCAGCAGCCCGCTAGCGGGAGGTGGAACCCCGGAGCTGTTTTTT,CASSPLAGGGTPELFF
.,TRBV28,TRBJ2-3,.,TGTGCCAGCAGTTTTGTGGGGGATGGCACAGATACGCAGTATTTT,CASSFVGDGTDTQYF
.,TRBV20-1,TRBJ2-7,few,TGCAGTGCTAGGTCCCTAGCAGGCGAGCAGTACTTC,CSARSLAGEQYF
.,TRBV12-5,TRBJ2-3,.,TGTGCTAGTGCCGAAGAGCTTACGCAGTATTTT,CASAEELTQYF
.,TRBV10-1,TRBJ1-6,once,TGCGCCAGCAGTGGTAACTCGGCGAATTCACCCCTCCACTTT,CASSGNSANSPLHF
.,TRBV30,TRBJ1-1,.,TGTGCCTGGAGGGGACGCGGAGACACTGAAGCTTTCTTT,CAWRGRGDTEAFF
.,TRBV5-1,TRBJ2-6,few,TGCGCCAGCAGCTTCTCAGTGAGCTCTGGGGCCAACGTCCTGACTTTC,CASSFSVSSGANVLTF
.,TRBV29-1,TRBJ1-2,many,TGCAGCGTTGAAGAAGGGGATGGCTACACCTTC,CSVEEGDGYTF
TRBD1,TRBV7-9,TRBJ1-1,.,TGTGCCAGCAGCTGGGGACAGGGGCGTCGGGCCACTGAAGCTTTCTTT,CASSWGQGRRATEAFF
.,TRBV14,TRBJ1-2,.,TGTGCCAGCAGCCACGGGTCGGGGTTCTATGGCTACACCTTC,CASSHGSGFYGYTF
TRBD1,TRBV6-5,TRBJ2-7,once,TGTGCCAGCAGTTACCTCCTCATGGGGACAGGGAGTCCCCCCTACGAGCAGTACTTC,CASSYLLMGTGSPPYEQYF
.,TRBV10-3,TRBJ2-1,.,TGTGCCATCAGTGACAGGGAGTTCGAGGGGACCCAGTTCTTC,CAISDREFEGTQFF
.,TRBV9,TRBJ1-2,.,TGTGCCAACAGCACCCATTATGGCTACACCTTC,CANSTHYGYTF
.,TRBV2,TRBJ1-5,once,TGTGCCAGCAGTGAAGACAGGGCTTGGTATAGCAATCAGCCCCAGCATTTT,CASSEDRAWYSNQPQHF
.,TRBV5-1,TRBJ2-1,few,TGCGCCAGCAGCTTTACGAGAAATAGTGAGGAGCAGTTCTTC,CASSFTRNSEEQFF
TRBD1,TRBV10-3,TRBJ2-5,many,TGTGCCATCAGTGGGACAGGGGGAGAGACCCAGTACTTC,CAISGTGGETQYF
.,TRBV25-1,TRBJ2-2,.,TGTGCCAGCAGTGAATATCACAGGTCTTCGAACACCGGGGAGCTGTTTTTT,CASSEYHRSSNTGELFF
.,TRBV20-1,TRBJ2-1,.,TGCAGTGCTAGAGGGTTTAGCGGACCCTCCTACAATGAGCAGTTCTTC,CSARGFSGPSYNEQFF
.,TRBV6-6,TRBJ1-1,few,TGTGCCAGCAGTTACTCTGTCGGTGGCACTGAAGCTTTCTTT,CASSYSVGGTEAFF
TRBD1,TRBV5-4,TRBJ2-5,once,TGTGCCAGCAGCCCAAGGATGGACAGGGCCGAGACCCAGTACTTC,CASSPRMDRAETQYF